The 30 T cell receptor beta chains given below trace back to one sample, sequenced in a study of blood T cell repertoires in COVID-19. The method was immunoSEQ multiplex PCR; TCRdb's version includes in-frame clones alone and lacks a portion of them. The sample holds 150,000 or so clones, 75% to 90% seen once. Sequences were obtained from peripheral blood. Source of these receptors: a man aged 55 to 70 with acute or convalescent COVID-19.

The chain employs TRBV13 and TRBJ2-5, with 7 bases that match TRBD2. The CDR3 loop spans 15 amino acids. Germline-derived CDR1 and CDR2 are PRHDT and FYEKMQ (reference sequence). V lost 5 bases and J lost 2; bases outside the gene matches: 8. Written as DNA, the CDR3 is TGTGCCAGCAGCCCCCCCGGCGGGAGTCAAGAGACCCAGTACTTC. This gives the protein CASSPPGGSQETQYF.

The gene calls are TRBV6-2 or TRBV6-3 and TRBJ2-3; weak D call: TRBD2 (6 bases). This CDR3 is 13 amino acids long. V was cut by 5 bases and J by 6 bases, with 12 bases left in between. CDR1 is MNHEY and CDR2 is SVGEGT in the germline V gene. The CDR3 nucleotides are TGTGCCAGCAGTCCCAGACTAGTGGATACGCAGTATTTT. Its translation: CASSPRLVDTQYF.

V gene TRBV16 combines with J gene TRBJ2-6; D is possibly TRBD2 (5 bases). V shed 2 bases and J shed 4 bases, with 9 bases lying between them. Germline assignment: CDR1 KGHSY and CDR2 FQNENV. The CDR3 has 15 amino acids. The CDR3 loop is CASSQGGQGANVLTF. The CDR3 DNA reads TGTGCCAGCAGCCAAGGAGGTCAAGGGGCCAACGTCCTGACTTTC.

The CDR3 spells CASSQTSGRINEQYF. The CDR3 nucleotides read TGTGCCAGCAGCCAAACTAGCGGGAGGATCAACGAGCAGTACTTC. The chain is built from TRBV3-1 (or the pseudogene TRBV3-2) and TRBJ2-7; 12 bases are a match to TRBD2. V gave up 2 bases and J gave up 5 bases; unmatched junction bases: 4. The CDR3 is 15 residues long. CDR1 and CDR2 (germline): LGHDT, YNNKEL (reference sequence).

The rearrangement uses TRBV4-1 and TRBJ1-1; TRBD1 agrees at 9 bases. The length of the CDR3 is 18 residues. With 2 bases clipped from V and 1 base from J, the junction kept 11 bases outside the gene matches. Germline CDR1 and CDR2: MGHRA and YSYEKL. The CDR3 DNA reads TGCGCCAGCAGCCAATCCCGGGACAGGGTGTTTCGGAACACTGAAGCTTTCTTT. It is translated as CASSQSRDRVFRNTEAFF.

The chain joins TRBV4-1 to TRBJ1-6, with 11 bases fitting TRBD1. The germline V gene has CDR1 MGHRA and CDR2 YSYEKL. The CDR3 sequence is 16 residues long. The V segment lost 4 bases and the J segment 10 bases; nucleotides outside the gene matches: 9. The CDR3 is CASSLGQGAFYSPLHF. CDR3 nucleotide sequence: TGCGCCAGCAGCCTCGGACAGGGGGCGTTTTACTCACCCCTCCACTTT.

This clone was recorded a few times. The chain has TRBV7-2 and TRBJ2-2; 8 bases are a match to TRBD1. V trimming: 5 bases; J trimming: 7 bases; junction bases outside the gene matches: 9. Germline V gene lookup returns CDR1 SGHTA and CDR2 FQGNSA. The CDR3 contains 15 residues. Here the CDR3 DNA reads TGTGCCAGCAGCCCCCGACAGGGGCTTATCGGGGAGCTGTTTTTT. Amino acid sequence: CASSPRQGLIGELFF.

Points on this clone: Other DNA sequences in the same sample also yield this CDR3. The chain carries TRBV7-2 and TRBJ1-4; D is perhaps TRBD1 (5 bases). CDR3 length equals 15 residues. Germline-derived CDR1 and CDR2 are SGHTA and FQGNSA. Trimming took 3 bases from V and 0 from J, leaving 8 bases between them. The CDR3 DNA sequence: TGTGCCAGCAGCTTGACAGCTGCAACTAATGAAAAACTGTTTTTT. Translating it yields CASSLTAATNEKLFF. The full variable domain, in which reference TRBV7-2 and TRBJ1-4 provide the parts outside the CDR3, is GAGVSQSPSNKVTEKGKDVELRCDPISGHTALYWYRQSLGQGLEFLIYFQGNSAPDKSGLPSDRFSAERTGGSVSTLTIQRTQQEDSAVYLCASSLTAATNEKLFFGSGTQLSVL.

The gene calls are TRBV11-2 and TRBJ2-1; 7 bases match TRBD2. J lost 1 base, V lost 5 bases, and 11 bases had no gene match. Germline V gives CDR1 SGHAT, CDR2 FQNNGV. The CDR3 runs 17 residues. The CDR3 region is CASSHGGAGVSYNEQFF. The DNA of the CDR3 is TGTGCCAGCAGCCATGGAGGGGCGGGGGTGTCCTACAATGAGCAGTTCTTC.

This chain links TRBV3-1 (or the pseudogene TRBV3-2) with TRBJ2-3, with D possibly TRBD1 on 6 matching bases. V shed 4 bases and J shed 8 bases, with 16 bases lying between them. This CDR3 is 14 amino acids long. From germline, CDR1 is LGHDT and CDR2 YNNKEL (reference sequence). Here the CDR3 reads CASSRDTLPGTQYF. As DNA, the CDR3 is TGTGCCAGCAGCCGGGACACCCTCCCAGGTACGCAGTATTTT.

This clone appeared once. The V gene is TRBV12-5, the J gene TRBJ1-2; D ambiguous. Germline-derived CDR1 and CDR2 are LGHNT and FRNRAP. The CDR3 runs 13 residues. V was clipped by 5 bases and J by 1 base, with 8 bases between them. The CDR3 spells CASGTSSNYGYTF. The CDR3 region has the DNA TGTGCTAGTGGTACCTCCAGTAACTATGGCTACACCTTC.

This clone was seen just once. V gene TRBV4-1 combines with J gene TRBJ1-1; TRBD1 matches 8 bases. The V gene end was trimmed by 4 bases and the J gene end by 4 bases; junction bases not matched to a gene: 5. The CDR3 is 14 residues long. Germline V CDR1 and CDR2: MGHRA, YSYEKL. The DNA of the CDR3 is TGCGCCAGCAGCCTCCAACAGGGGGTCACTGAAGCTTTCTTT. Residues: CASSLQQGVTEAFF.

This chain joins TRBV4-1 and TRBJ1-3; no reliable D call. Germline CDR1 MGHRA, CDR2 YSYEKL. The CDR3 covers 17 residues. V dropped 3 bases and J dropped 0 bases, with 15 bases sitting between them. The chain's CDR3 is CASSHTPGVSSGNTIYF. CDR3 DNA sequence: TGCGCCAGCAGCCATACCCCCGGGGTTAGCTCTGGAAACACCATATATTTT.

The rearrangement joins TRBV30 to TRBJ1-1, with a possible D match to TRBD1 (6 bases). This CDR3 is built from 12 residues. The V and J ends lost 4 bases and 3 bases respectively, with 9 bases between them. Per the germline V gene, CDR1 is GTSNPN and CDR2 is SVGIG (reference sequence). The CDR3 bases are TGTGCCTGGAACAGGGCGGACACTGAAGCTTTCTTT. Its protein is CAWNRADTEAFF.

This chain links TRBV19 with TRBJ1-1, with 7 bases aligning to TRBD1. The CDR3 covers 12 residues. CDR1 LNHDA and CDR2 SQIVND come from the germline V gene (reference sequence). The V segment lost 8 bases and the J segment 3 bases; nucleotides outside the gene matches: 3. Written as DNA, the CDR3 is TGTGCCAGTTTCGACAGGGACACTGAAGCTTTCTTT. The encoded protein is CASFDRDTEAFF.

The rearrangement joins TRBV6-2 or TRBV6-3 to TRBJ1-4, with 10 positions matching TRBD1. The V gene end was trimmed by 4 bases and the J gene end by 8 bases; junction bases not matched to a gene: 7. The germline gives CDR1 MNHEY, CDR2 SVGEGT. The CDR3 is made up of 15 amino acids. The CDR3: CASSLGTGDVEKLFF. For the CDR3, the DNA is TGTGCCAGCAGTTTGGGGACAGGGGACGTAGAAAAACTGTTTTTT.

The chain has TRBV27 and TRBJ1-3, with 10 bases lining up with TRBD1. The CDR3 sequence is 15 residues long. Germline CDR1 MNHEY, CDR2 SMNVEV (reference sequence). V shed 5 bases and J 2 bases; nucleotides not matched to a gene: 3. For the CDR3, the DNA is TGTGCCAGCAGTCCAGGACAGGGGGCTGGAAACACCATATATTTT. Amino acid sequence: CASSPGQGAGNTIYF.

A few counts support this clone. The chain joins TRBV18 to TRBJ2-3; 8 positions agree with TRBD2. J gave up 6 bases and V 3 bases, and 5 bases lay outside the gene matches. CDR3 size: 14 residues. Germline CDR1 is KGHSH and CDR2 is LQKENI. CDR3 region: CASSPAGLGDTQYF. The CDR3 DNA sequence: TGTGCCAGCTCACCGGCGGGACTAGGGGATACGCAGTATTTT. The variable domain in full, with the rest retrieved from reference TRBV18 and TRBJ2-3, is NAGVMQNPRHLVRRRGQEARLRCSPMKGHSHVYWYRQLPEEGLKFMVYLQKENIIDESGMPKERFSAEFPKEGPSILRIQQVVRGDSAAYFCASSPAGLGDTQYFGPGTRLTVL.

This chain connects TRBV21-1 to TRBJ2-7; the table's D call, TRBD2, has no DNA check behind it. TRBV21-1 corresponds to a pseudogene. This CDR3 has 11 amino acids. The CDR3 nucleotides are TGTGCCAGCAGCAAACTCTACGAGCAGTACTTC. Its translation is CASSKLYEQYF.

The chain couples TRBV27 to TRBJ1-4; D possibly corresponds to TRBD1 (6 bases). CDR1 MNHEY and CDR2 SMNVEV come from the germline V gene (reference sequence). V was trimmed by 5 bases and J by 8 bases, leaving 12 bases between them. CDR3 length: 13 residues. CDR3 loop: CASSVQGEEKLFF. Written as DNA, the CDR3 is TGTGCCAGCAGTGTACAGGGAGAGGAAAAACTGTTTTTT.

The genes are TRBV5-8 and TRBJ2-1; TRBD1 might be the D (6 bases). The CDR3 is made up of 15 amino acids. The V end lost 0 bases, the J end lost 5 bases, and 12 bases lay between the germline ends. CDR1 and CDR2 (germline): SGHTS, YDEGEE. CDR3 loop: CASSLEQGNNNEQFF. The CDR3 DNA reads TGTGCCAGCAGCTTGGAACAGGGAAATAACAATGAGCAGTTCTTC.

The CDR3 DNA reads TGTGCCAGCTCACCGCTGGCGGGGGGGTCTAATGAGCAGTTCTTC. This translates into CASSPLAGGSNEQFF. J is TRBJ2-1 and V is TRBV18; 9 bases line up with TRBD2. J gave up 7 bases and V 3 bases, and 7 bases lay outside the gene matches. Germline V gene sequence: CDR1 KGHSH, CDR2 LQKENI. The CDR3 is made up of 15 amino acids.

This chain joins TRBV19 and TRBJ2-1; D not resolved. Germline V lookup: CDR1 LNHDA, CDR2 SQIVND (reference sequence). The V and J ends lost 3 bases and 4 bases respectively, with 16 bases between them. This CDR3 contains 16 residues. The CDR3 here is CASSILSATSYNEQFF. In DNA form, the CDR3 reads TGTGCCAGTAGTATTTTGTCCGCGACAAGTTACAATGAGCAGTTCTTC. Full variable domain (missing parts from reference TRBV19 and TRBJ2-1): DGGITQSPKYLFRKEGQNVTLSCEQNLNHDAMYWYRQDPGQGLRLIYYSQIVNDFQKGDIAEGYSVSREKKESFPLTVTSAQKNPTAFYLCASSILSATSYNEQFFGPGTRLTVL.

The CDR3 DNA reads TGTGCCAGCAGCCCGCAAGGAGGGGCACCAGGTGAAAAACTGTTTTTT. Its translation is CASSPQGGAPGEKLFF. The V and J genes are TRBV3-1 (or the pseudogene TRBV3-2) and TRBJ1-4, with D possibly TRBD1 on 5 matching bases. Trimming took 4 bases from V and 7 from J, leaving 19 bases between them. Germline V gene sequence: CDR1 LGHDT, CDR2 YNNKEL (reference sequence). The CDR3 is made up of 16 amino acids.

Comments on this clone: This same CDR3 is encoded by further DNA sequences in the sample. The chain uses TRBV18 and TRBJ2-3; TRBD1 matches at 7 bases. Trimming cost V 1 base and J 0 bases; bases outside gene matches: 1. Germline CDR1 is KGHSH and CDR2 is LQKENI. The CDR3 length is 15 residues. The CDR3: CASSPQGASTDTQYF. The CDR3, as DNA: TGTGCCAGCTCACCACAGGGGGCTAGCACAGATACGCAGTATTTT.

This clone was counted a single time. This chain links TRBV12-3 or TRBV12-4 with TRBJ2-7; perhaps TRBD1 as D (6 bases). Trimming left V 2 bases short and J 5 bases short, with 10 bases between. The length of the CDR3 is 13 residues. CDR3 bases: TGTGCCAGCAGTTTAAGGGGGAGAAACGAGCAGTACTTC. It translates to CASSLRGRNEQYF.

The V gene is TRBV7-9, the J gene TRBJ2-7, with 7 bases that match TRBD1. CDR1 is SEHNR, CDR2 FQNEAQ, per germline (reference sequence). CDR3 length equals 13 residues. The J segment lost 2 bases and the V segment lost 4 bases, leaving 2 bases of the junction unmatched. The CDR3 spells CASSSQGAYEQYF. CDR3 coding DNA: TGTGCCAGCAGCTCCCAGGGGGCCTACGAGCAGTACTTC.

This chain uses TRBV6-6 with TRBJ2-7; 12 bases match TRBD2. CDR1 is MNHNY, CDR2 SVGAGI, per germline (reference sequence). This CDR3 spans 12 amino acids. V shed 8 bases, J shed 6 bases, and the junction held 2 bases outside the gene matches. Written as DNA, the CDR3 is TGTGCCAGCGGACTAGCGGGATCCGAGCAGTACTTC. Its protein is CASGLAGSEQYF.

V and J are TRBV7-8 and TRBJ2-1; 7 nucleotides line up with TRBD1. This CDR3 has 18 amino acids. CDR1 and CDR2 from the germline V gene are SGHVS and FQNEAQ. V was clipped by 5 bases and J by 0 bases; unmatched bases: 13. The CDR3 DNA reads as TGTGCCAGCAGCCGAGGTGGGACAGCCCCGAGCTCCTACAATGAGCAGTTCTTC. As protein: CASSRGGTAPSSYNEQFF.

The chain uses TRBV9 and TRBJ1-4; D is perhaps TRBD1 (5 bases). V dropped 2 bases and J dropped 0 bases, with 8 bases sitting between them. CDR1 SGDLS and CDR2 YYNGEE come from the germline V gene. The CDR3 has 15 residues. The CDR3 is CASSVAGATNEKLFF. In DNA form, the CDR3 reads TGTGCCAGCAGCGTGGCGGGGGCAACTAATGAAAAACTGTTTTTT.